There are many counts of the clone carrying this T cell receptor beta chain. These data originate in a study of regulatory T cells in long-lasting Graves disease. Study background: Graves' patients, newly diagnosed, had taken antithyroid drugs under 3 months.

With iRepertoire HTBI primers and Arm-PCR of CDR3 regions, TCR beta libraries were built. A single record per CDR3 protein comes from TCRdb applying MiXCR to the multiplex PCR reads. In the table there are more than 350,000 distinct CDR3 sequences, 15% of which are singletons. The time point here: newly diagnosed GD, antithyroid drugs for less than 3 months. The TCR library used RNA extracted from PBMCs. CDR3 length: 15 residues. V lost 4 bases and J 4 bases, leaving 14 bases between the germline ends. CDR1 is SNHLY and CDR2 is FYNNEI in the germline V gene. These data were also filed under a second study, of T cells in Graves' hyperthyroidism and ophthalmopathy.

The sequences come from peripheral blood mononuclear cells (PBMCs), collected at new diagnosis, from a patient treated with antithyroid drugs. The clonotype comes from a woman aged 25 to 39 with Graves disease. The chain is built from TRBV2 and TRBJ2-1; TRBD2 might be the D (7 bases). The CDR3 here is CASSAERGQYNEQFF. The DNA for the CDR3 is TGTGCCAGCAGTGCGGAGCGGGGACAATACAATGAGCAGTTCTTC.